This TCR beta chain was sequenced for a study of control samples from healthy donors and cancer patients. Sequencing used immunoSEQ multiplex PCR; TCRdb keeps in-frame clones, though not all of them. The table lists 120,000 to 150,000 clones, more than 85% of them singletons. Trimming at V came to 5 bases and at J to 6 bases, leaving 6 bases not matched to a gene. The germline V gene has CDR1 LNHDA and CDR2 SQIVND (reference sequence). The CDR3 runs to 13 residues. The sample taken for sequencing was blood. The clonotype was recovered from a man aged 25 to 40 in good health. This chain joins TRBV19 and TRBJ1-1, with 7 bases lining up with TRBD1. The CDR3 region is CASSPQGVAEAFF. The CDR3 region has the DNA TGTGCCAGTAGTCCCCAGGGGGTGGCTGAAGCTTTCTTT.